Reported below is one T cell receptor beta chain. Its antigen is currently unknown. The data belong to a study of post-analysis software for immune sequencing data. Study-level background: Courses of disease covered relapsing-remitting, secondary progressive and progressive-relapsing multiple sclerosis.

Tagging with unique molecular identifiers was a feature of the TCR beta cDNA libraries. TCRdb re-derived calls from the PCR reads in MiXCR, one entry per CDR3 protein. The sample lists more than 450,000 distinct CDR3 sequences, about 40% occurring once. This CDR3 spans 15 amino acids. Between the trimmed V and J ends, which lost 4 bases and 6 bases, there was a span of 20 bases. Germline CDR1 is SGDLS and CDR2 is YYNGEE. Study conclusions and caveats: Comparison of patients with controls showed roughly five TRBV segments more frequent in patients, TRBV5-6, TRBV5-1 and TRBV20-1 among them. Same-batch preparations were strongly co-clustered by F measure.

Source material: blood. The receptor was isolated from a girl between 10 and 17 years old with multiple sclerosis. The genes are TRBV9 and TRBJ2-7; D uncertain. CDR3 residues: CASSPSLSTSTEQYF. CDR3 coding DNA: TGTGCCAGCAGCCCAAGTCTTTCGACATCGACCGAGCAGTACTTC.